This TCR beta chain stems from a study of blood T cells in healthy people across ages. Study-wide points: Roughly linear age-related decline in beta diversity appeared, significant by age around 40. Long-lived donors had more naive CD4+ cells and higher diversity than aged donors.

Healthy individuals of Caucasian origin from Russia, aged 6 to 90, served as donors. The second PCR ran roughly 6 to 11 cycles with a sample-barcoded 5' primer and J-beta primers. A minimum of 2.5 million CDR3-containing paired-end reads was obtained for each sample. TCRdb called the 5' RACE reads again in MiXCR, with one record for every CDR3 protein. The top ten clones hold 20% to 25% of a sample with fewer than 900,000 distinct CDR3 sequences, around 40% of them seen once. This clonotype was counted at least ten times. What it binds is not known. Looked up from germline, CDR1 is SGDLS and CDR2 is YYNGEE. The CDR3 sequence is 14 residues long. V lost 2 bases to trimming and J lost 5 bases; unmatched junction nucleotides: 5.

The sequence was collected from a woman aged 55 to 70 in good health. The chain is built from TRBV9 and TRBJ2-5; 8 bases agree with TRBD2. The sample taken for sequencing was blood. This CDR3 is CASSVGGAMETQYF. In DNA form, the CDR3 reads TGTGCCAGCAGCGTCGGGGGGGCGATGGAGACCCAGTACTTC.